These 20 T cell receptor beta chains came from one sample sequenced in a study of blood T cell repertoires in COVID-19. Method: immunoSEQ multiplex PCR; TCRdb's copy keeps in-frame clones and lacks some. In the table there are roughly 260,000 clones, around 93% of which are singletons. The sample consisted of PBMCs or T cells enriched from blood (not recorded which). The receptors were sampled from a human donor in a cohort exposed to, infected with or recovered from COVID-19 (not recorded which). The donor label of this sample is uncertain.

The J gene is TRBJ1-2, the V gene TRBV6-5, with unresolved D. CDR1 is MNHEY and CDR2 is SVGAGI in the germline V gene. The CDR3 has 13 amino acids. Trimming cost V 0 bases and J 8 bases, with 10 bases left between them. This CDR3 is CASSYSSPRGYTF. The CDR3 DNA follows: TGTGCCAGCAGTTACTCGTCCCCTCGGGGCTACACCTTC.

This clone was counted between two and nine times. The chain is built from TRBV7-9 and TRBJ2-1, with a weak D call TRBD1 (6 bases). V shed 8 bases and J shed 6 bases, with 17 bases lying between them. This CDR3 is built from 14 residues. Looked up from germline, CDR1 is SEHNR and CDR2 is FQNEAQ (reference sequence). CDR3 nucleotide sequence: TGTGCCAGCGGTAGGCCCGGGACATCCAATGAGCAGTTCTTC. It yields the protein CASGRPGTSNEQFF.

V and J are TRBV24-1 and TRBJ1-5, with D perhaps TRBD1 (6 bases). Germline lookup yields CDR1 KGHDR and CDR2 SFDVKD. V was clipped by 2 bases and J by 6 bases, with 22 bases between them. The CDR3 sequence is 18 residues long. The CDR3 loop is CATSDSMDSPTWGQPQHF. DNA of the CDR3: TGTGCCACCAGTGATTCCATGGACAGCCCCACTTGGGGTCAGCCCCAGCATTTT.

The chain carries TRBV24-1 and TRBJ2-4; 10 bases fit TRBD2. The J segment lost 7 bases and the V segment lost 3 bases, leaving 5 bases of the junction unmatched. The CDR3 spans 15 residues. The germline V gene has CDR1 KGHDR and CDR2 SFDVKD. The CDR3 is CATSDPKRGGNIQYF. The CDR3 DNA follows: TGTGCCACCAGTGATCCTAAGCGGGGGGGCAACATTCAGTACTTC.

This clone was recorded a few times. The chain couples TRBV4-3 to TRBJ2-2; 8 nucleotides line up with TRBD1. Trimming removed 7 bases from V and 8 bases from J; junction bases left unmatched: 12. The germline V gene has CDR1 LGHNA and CDR2 YSLEER. This CDR3 has 15 amino acids. The DNA of the CDR3 is TGCGCCAGCACTCAGGGGGCTCTACAAGGAGGGGAGCTGTTTTTT. As protein: CASTQGALQGGELFF.

V gene TRBV19 combines with J gene TRBJ1-1; 7 bases map to TRBD1. The V gene end was trimmed by 3 bases and the J gene end by 1 base; junction bases not matched to a gene: 5. This CDR3 contains 15 residues. Per germline, CDR1 LNHDA and CDR2 SQIVND (reference sequence). The CDR3 sequence: CASSISGQSNTEAFF. The CDR3 nucleotides are TGTGCCAGTAGTATCTCGGGACAGTCGAACACTGAAGCTTTCTTT.

The CDR3 sequence: CASSVVDNYNEQFF. The CDR3 DNA sequence: TGTGCCAGCAGCGTAGTTGACAACTACAATGAGCAGTTCTTC. The rearrangement joins TRBV9 to TRBJ2-1; no firm D call. This CDR3 is 14 amino acids long. V lost 0 bases and J lost 3, with 7 bases in between. Germline loops: CDR1 SGDLS, CDR2 YYNGEE.

The CDR3 reads CASSSPGVANSYEQYF. The CDR3 coding sequence is TGTGCCAGCAGCTCCCCCGGGGTCGCCAATTCCTACGAGCAGTACTTC. The rearrangement joins TRBV7-9 to TRBJ2-7, with D perhaps matching TRBD2 (5 bases). The germline V gene has CDR1 SEHNR and CDR2 FQNEAQ (reference sequence). Trimming pared 4 bases from V and 1 base from J, leaving 17 bases between. CDR3 length: 16 amino acids.

The chain carries TRBV7-2 and TRBJ2-5; TRBD2 agrees at 10 bases. The V gene's germline CDR1 is SGHTA and CDR2 FQGNSA. There are 16 residues in the CDR3. V gave up 5 bases and J gave up 7 bases; unmatched junction bases: 13. As DNA, the CDR3 is TGTGCCAGCAGCCCATTGGGGACTAGCGAGGGTGGGACCCAGTACTTC. Its protein product is CASSPLGTSEGGTQYF.

This clone showed up just once. The rearrangement joins TRBV5-4 to TRBJ1-2; 7 nucleotides line up with TRBD1. This CDR3 spans 15 amino acids. Germline values: CDR1 SGHNT, CDR2 YYREEE (reference sequence). V lost 4 bases and J lost 4; bases outside the gene matches: 10. CDR3 sequence reads: CASSPGTAGSYGYTF. The CDR3 nucleotides are TGTGCCAGCAGCCCCGGGACAGCGGGCTCCTATGGCTACACCTTC.

The chain has TRBV5-1 and TRBJ1-1, with D uncertain. Germline V gene data show CDR1 as SGHRS and CDR2 as YFSETQ. This CDR3 is 18 amino acids long. V shed 1 base and J shed 1 base, with 20 bases lying between them. The CDR3 nucleotides read TGCGCCAGCAGCTTGACCGTGGACCGTCCGGGAAAGAACACTGAAGCTTTCTTT. This codes for CASSLTVDRPGKNTEAFF.

The rearrangement links TRBV18 to TRBJ1-6; no clear D gene. With 2 bases removed from V and 2 bases from J, the gap between germline ends came to 7 bases. The CDR3 contains 15 residues. Germline CDR1 reads KGHSH; CDR2 reads LQKENI. CDR3 nucleotide sequence: TGTGCCAGCTCACCAACGGGTCCCTATAATTCACCCCTCCACTTT. Protein: CASSPTGPYNSPLHF.

In this sample, this clone turned up a few times. The rearrangement joins TRBV19 to TRBJ1-1; TRBD1 matches 7 bases. V shed 5 bases and J 3 bases; nucleotides not matched to a gene: 6. The CDR3 spans 14 residues. CDR1 is LNHDA, CDR2 SQIVND, per germline (reference sequence). DNA for the CDR3: TGTGCCAGTAGTTGGGGGGACAGTTACACTGAAGCTTTCTTT. Amino acids: CASSWGDSYTEAFF.

This clone was found a few times. The CDR3: CASSYKRGNQPQHF. As DNA, the CDR3 is TGTGCCAGCAGTTACAAGAGGGGCAATCAGCCCCAGCATTTT. This sequence joins TRBV6-2 or TRBV6-3 and TRBJ1-5; D not certain. Germline V gene sequence: CDR1 MNHEY, CDR2 SVGEGT. This CDR3 spans 14 amino acids. With 2 bases removed from V and 2 bases from J, the gap between germline ends came to 7 bases.

This rearrangement joins TRBV27 to TRBJ1-5; tentatively, D is TRBD1 (5 bases). The CDR3 extends over 17 amino acids. Deletions cut 1 base from V and 3 bases from J, with 16 bases between. From germline, CDR1 is MNHEY and CDR2 SMNVEV (reference sequence). The CDR3 coding sequence is TGTGCCAGCAGTTTATGGGCCCAGGGTAGGTCCAATCAGCCCCAGCATTTT. This gives the protein CASSLWAQGRSNQPQHF.

The chain uses TRBV5-6 and TRBJ2-1; a weak D match, TRBD1 (6 bases). V gave up 0 bases and J gave up 9 bases, with 28 bases separating them. CDR1 is SGHDT, CDR2 YYEEEE, per germline. The length of the CDR3 is 19 residues. CDR3 DNA sequence: TGTGCCAGCAGCTTGGTTAGAGATAGATTGGGTGGGGGCCGTGGTGAGCAGTTCTTC. Translating it yields CASSLVRDRLGGGRGEQFF.

This sequence joins TRBV5-4 and TRBJ1-1; TRBD1 might be the D (6 bases). In germline, CDR1 is SGHNT, CDR2 YYREEE (reference sequence). Between the trimmed V and J ends, which lost 4 bases and 2 bases, there was a span of 12 bases. This CDR3 has 14 amino acids. The CDR3 is CASSGGHLNTEAFF. The CDR3 DNA is TGTGCCAGCAGCGGGGGACACCTTAACACTGAAGCTTTCTTT. Combining the CDR3 with reference TRBV5-4 and TRBJ1-1 gives the whole variable domain ETGVTQSPTHLIKTRGQQVTLRCSSQSGHNTVSWYQQALGQGPQFIFQYYREEENGRGNFPPRFSGLQFPNYSSELNVNALELDDSALYLCASSGGHLNTEAFFGQGTRLTVV.

The chain is built from TRBV19 and TRBJ2-1, with a weak D call TRBD1 (6 bases). The V and J ends lost 4 bases and 3 bases respectively, with 10 bases between them. This CDR3 comprises 14 residues. Germline V CDR1 and CDR2: LNHDA, SQIVND (reference sequence). The CDR3 here is CASSSTGNYNEQFF. The CDR3 nucleotides are TGTGCCAGTAGTAGCACAGGGAACTACAATGAGCAGTTCTTC.

The rearrangement uses TRBV28 and TRBJ1-4, with D hard to call. This CDR3 is built from 14 residues. The germline V and J ends were trimmed by 8 bases and 7 bases, with 17 bases remaining between them. Germline V CDR1 and CDR2: MDHEN, SYDVKM. The DNA for the CDR3 is TGTGCCAGCTCCGAGGCCACTAGGGCTGAAAAACTGTTTTTT. It yields the protein CASSEATRAEKLFF.

The chain recombines TRBV6-2 or TRBV6-3 with TRBJ2-7; D not resolved. The CDR3 contains 11 residues. Germline V gene sequence: CDR1 MNHEY, CDR2 SVGEGT. The V gene lost 0 bases and the J gene lost 6 bases, with 3 bases spanning the gap. CDR3: CASSYSAEQYF. The CDR3 DNA follows: TGTGCCAGCAGTTACTCGGCCGAGCAGTACTTC.